These 10 T cell receptor beta chains originate from one sample sequenced in a study of shared clonotypes between healthy human individuals. Positively selected for CCR7, the CD45RO-negative cells used as naive CD8 cells excluded terminally differentiated effector memory CD45RA+ cells. This table comes from immunoSEQ multiplex PCR, and its TCRdb copy is limited to in-frame clones, with some not included. The top ten hold around 1% of the sample, which has about 2 million clones, 85% to 95% seen once. The material sequenced was naive CD8+ T cells sorted from blood. The receptors were gathered from a man between 18 and 29 years old in good health.

Points on this clone: The same CDR3 also results from other DNA sequences found in this sample. This sequence joins TRBV28 and TRBJ2-1; a possible D gene is TRBD2 (7 bases). The CDR3 runs 14 residues. The V gene's germline CDR1 is MDHEN and CDR2 SYDVKM. V dropped 2 bases and J dropped 4 bases, with 9 bases sitting between them. The CDR3 reads CASSLGGAYNEQFF. The CDR3 nucleotides read TGTGCCAGCAGTTTAGGGGGGGCTTACAATGAGCAGTTCTTC.

The J gene is TRBJ2-1, the V gene TRBV7-2, with 13 bases aligning to TRBD2. This CDR3 has 16 amino acids. V was pared by 5 bases and J by 8 bases, with 9 bases of the junction left unmatched. In germline, CDR1 is SGHTA, CDR2 FQGNSA. The CDR3 DNA sequence: TGTGCCAGCAGCACTTTACTAGCGGGAGGGAGCGATGAGCAGTTCTTC. It codes for CASSTLLAGGSDEQFF.

Worth noting for this clone: This CDR3 is also generated by other DNA sequences in the sample. The chain uses TRBV27 and TRBJ2-3; D could derive from TRBD1 or TRBD2 (5 bases each). Germline CDR1 and CDR2: MNHEY and SMNVEV (reference sequence). CDR3 length: 16 residues. V lost 1 base and J 1 base, leaving 12 bases between the germline ends. CDR3 in amino acids: CASSLLGVGGTDTQYF. The CDR3 DNA follows: TGTGCCAGCAGTTTATTGGGGGTAGGAGGCACAGATACGCAGTATTTT.

The chain carries TRBV27 and TRBJ2-2; 13 nucleotides match TRBD2. Trimming at V came to 7 bases and at J to 7 bases, leaving 12 bases not matched to a gene. The CDR3 sequence is 17 residues long. Per the germline V gene, CDR1 is MNHEY and CDR2 is SMNVEV (reference sequence). CDR3 sequence: CASIPMRGLAGNGELFF. For the CDR3, the DNA is TGTGCCAGCATCCCAATGCGGGGACTAGCGGGGAACGGGGAGCTGTTTTTT.

The chain uses TRBV7-9 and TRBJ2-7; 10 bases match TRBD1. The CDR3 sequence is 16 residues long. The junction had 11 bases not matched to a gene; V was cut back by 6 bases and J by 3 bases. Germline lookup yields CDR1 SEHNR and CDR2 FQNEAQ (reference sequence). Here the CDR3 reads CASSRPGTGDNYEQYF. In nucleotides, the CDR3 is TGTGCCAGCAGTCGACCCGGGACAGGGGACAACTACGAGCAGTACTTC.

The chain couples TRBV29-1 to TRBJ2-5; D is unclear. Trimming removed 6 bases from V and 5 bases from J, with 19 bases in between. Per germline, CDR1 SQVTM and CDR2 ANQGSEA. The CDR3 covers 14 residues. The CDR3 reads CSVDEGPNGETQYF. CDR3 in DNA: TGCAGCGTGGACGAAGGGCCAAATGGCGAGACCCAGTACTTC. Complete variable domain (other parts from reference TRBV29-1 and TRBJ2-5): SAVISQKPSRDICQRGTSLTIQCQVDSQVTMMFWYRQQPGQSLTLIATANQGSEATYESGFVIDKFPISRPNLTFSTLTVSNMSPEDSSIYLCSVDEGPNGETQYFGPGTRLLVL.

The V gene is TRBV2, the J gene TRBJ1-5; possibly TRBD1 for D (6 bases). This CDR3 region has 18 residues. Germline CDR1 reads SNHLY; CDR2 reads FYNNEI. Deletions cut 4 bases from V and 0 bases from J, with 19 bases between. CDR3 residues: CASSVGRGVEYSNQPQHF. The CDR3 DNA reads as TGTGCCAGCAGTGTAGGCAGGGGCGTAGAATATAGCAATCAGCCCCAGCATTTT.

This sequence joins TRBV4-1 and TRBJ1-2, with D unresolved. This CDR3 is 14 amino acids long. Germline CDR1 is MGHRA and CDR2 is YSYEKL. Trimming pared 0 bases from V and 0 bases from J, leaving 5 bases between. The CDR3 loop reads CASSQDSSNYGYTF. The CDR3 DNA follows: TGCGCCAGCAGCCAAGATTCGTCTAACTATGGCTACACCTTC.

This sequence joins TRBV5-4 and TRBJ2-5, with D possibly being TRBD1 (6 bases). Germline V CDR1 and CDR2: SGHNT, YYREEE (reference sequence). This CDR3 is 15 amino acids long. Trimming pared 4 bases from V and 5 bases from J, leaving 18 bases between. This CDR3 is CASSLPGTPRETQYF. Written as DNA, the CDR3 is TGTGCCAGCAGCCTTCCCGGGACACCCCGGGAGACCCAGTACTTC.

The chain uses TRBV13 and TRBJ2-7, with 8 bases matching TRBD2. Germline CDR1 reads PRHDT; CDR2 reads FYEKMQ (reference sequence). The CDR3 consists of 16 residues. With 4 bases clipped from V and 3 bases from J, the junction kept 11 bases outside the gene matches. CDR3 protein: CASSSLGSGTYYEQYF. For the CDR3, the DNA is TGTGCCAGCAGCTCTCTCGGTAGCGGGACTTACTACGAGCAGTACTTC.